This TCR beta chain originates from a study of CXCR3-negative and CXCR3-positive naive CD8 T cells. Study-wide findings and caveats: Hydrophobicity was higher for TRB CDR3s found in CXCR3-positive naive cells than in CXCR3-negative naive cells.

The CDR3 is 15 residues long. The V gene's germline CDR1 is MNHEY and CDR2 SVGEGT. The authors made the TRB cDNA libraries by 5' RACE using UMI labels. No DNA is given; TCRdb re-called the 5' RACE reads and lists each CDR3 protein once. This sample's clone table lists approximately 100,000 distinct CDR3 sequences. About this clonotype itself: Its specificity is not known.

This sequence was found in a human donor in good health. Some clones in this sample may be carry-over from other donors' samples. The J gene is TRBJ2-7, the V gene TRBV6-2 or TRBV6-3. Sequencing was done on a sample of naive CXCR3+ CD8+ T cells from blood. Documented subset: CD45RO-CCR7+CD27+CD95- naive CD8+ T cells expressing CXCR3 (TNR3+). The CDR3 loop is CASSVFRTASYEQYF.